This T cell receptor (beta chain) comes out of a study of OX40 agonist ivuxolimab in advanced cancers. The CDR3 covers 14 residues. V was trimmed by 5 bases and J by 1 base, leaving 13 bases between them. Germline V lookup: CDR1 SGHRS, CDR2 YFSETQ. Clones were read by immunoSEQ multiplex PCR, and TCRdb kept only the in-frame ones, dropping some. Of over 70,000 clones listed, approximately 90% were seen once; the top ten hold approximately 0.26%. This receptor was taken from an adult with an advanced solid tumor such as melanoma, head and neck, liver or kidney cancer. The sample consisted of CD4+ or CD8+ T cells sorted from blood, taken in a trial of the OX40 agonist ivuxolimab. The chain recombines TRBV5-1 with TRBJ2-7; D gene uncertain. CDR3 protein: CASRGASLSYEQYF. The CDR3 nucleotides read TGCGCCAGCAGAGGCGCATCCCTTTCCTACGAGCAGTACTTC.